This T cell receptor (beta chain) originates from a study of blood T cell repertoires in COVID-19 (TCRdb year 2020). With regard to the full study: For ImmuneRACE Cohort 3, a participant was defined as recovered based on two consecutive negative NP/OP PCR tests, clearance by a healthcare professional, or resolution of symptoms. The collaborator samples originated in the United States, Italy and Spain and spanned the acute and convalescent phases of COVID-19. The prospective study material was composed of cDNA or gDNA derived from T cells, B-cell-depleted T cells, or PBMCs. The dataset comprised deeply sampled blood TCRbeta repertoires from subjects exposed to, actively infected with, or recovered from COVID-19. The repertoires were released in a freely available public database meant as a resource for research on the immune response to SARS-CoV-2. The samples were drawn from the first 160 participants of the ongoing ImmuneRACE study and from over a thousand subjects provided by 6 global collaborators. Nearly every sample came with metadata listing a de-identified subject ID, COVID-19 status, age in years and sex. Where HLA class I and class II types were available, the types were taken from metadata supplied by the sample provider, not from assay-based typing. Findings and caveats that apply to the study as a whole: Clinical and demographic metadata were provided uncurated, with the amount varying by source and participant.

At the junction V is shortened by 4 bases and J by 3 bases; bases outside the gene matches: 6. The germline V gene provides CDR1 KGHSH and CDR2 LQKENI. The CDR3, cysteine through phenylalanine, is 15 amino acids long. CDR3 DNA is the only sequence kept; it has 45 bases, read in frame from the first base. TCRbeta CDR3 regions were amplified from genomic DNA by means of the immunoSEQ Assay, a bias-controlled multiplex PCR. The authors' pipeline ran thus. The number of nucleated cells in each sample was estimated from the amplification of reference gene primers within the assay. Sequence reads were collapsed and filtered to measure the absolute abundance of every unique TCRbeta CDR3 rearrangement. For each sample, productive Simpson clonality was calculated by taking the square root of Simpson's diversity index across productive rearrangements. TCRdb took over this immuneACCESS table, retaining in-frame rearrangements with V and J assigned. Such tables are incomplete; in checked studies, under half of the missing clones stem from an unresolved V gene, and the remainder is unexplained. That table is the source of V, J and clone size, and D and trimming were worked out from the DNA. The sample table shows hundreds of thousands of clones, and more than 75% are seen once. Of the sample, 2% to 2.5% is held by the ten largest clones.

Only a few counts were recorded for this clone. This receptor's antigen is unknown. No much larger clone exists at a distance of one base, and base qualities are not known. Enrolling through a virtual design, the prospective study's participants ranged in age from roughly 18 to 95 years and lived across 24 United States geographic areas. In the prospective study, cohorts were assigned on the basis of participant-reported clinical history obtained from a screening survey and a study questionnaire. In the prospective study, mobile phlebotomists collected whole blood, serum and a nasopharyngeal or oropharyngeal swab from each participant. Prospective study participants could optionally give additional blood draws and questionnaires over a roughly two-month period. Prospective study blood samples were shipped either frozen or at room temperature before DNA extraction.

The receptor chain draws on TRBV18 and TRBJ2-3, with 8 central nucleotides matching TRBD1. Material: PBMCs or T cells enriched from blood (not recorded which). The TCR comes from a woman aged 55-70 years in a cohort exposed to, infected with or recovered from COVID-19 (not recorded which). Here is the DNA: TGTGCCAGCTCACTATATGGACAGGGTACAGATACGCAGTATTTT. Translated, this is CASSLYGQGTDTQYF.